This T cell receptor (beta chain) was profiled in a study of a mutant IDH1 vaccine in newly diagnosed glioma. Across the study: Vaccination began 4-6 weeks post radiotherapy alone, or with temozolomide cycles. It was radiotherapy, temozolomide, or both that patients received previously, with most receiving both.

Study conclusions and caveats: There seemed to be no relation between pseudoprogression and changes in top peripheral T cell clonotypes.

This clone was seen a handful of times. Its antigen is still unknown. Sequenced by immunoSEQ multiplex PCR; TCRdb stores in-frame clones only, minus some. The data show about 83,000 clones, approximately 78% seen once. Per the germline V gene, CDR1 is LGHNA and CDR2 is YNFKEQ. CDR3 length: 14 residues. The germline V and J ends were trimmed by 3 bases and 6 bases, with 15 bases remaining between them. Stated time point: week 47, end of study. Mutant IDH1 20-mer peptide, at 300 ug, made up each vaccine dose, with topical imiquimod. The patients received vaccinations eight times, in weeks 1, 3, 5, 7, 11, 15, 19 and 23.

This receptor was taken from a man aged 40-49 years with glioma. Sequenced here: PBMCs, sampled from a glioma patient whose treatment included an IDH1 peptide vaccine. The chain is built from TRBV4-2 and TRBJ2-7, with D tentatively TRBD1 (6 bases). CDR3 residues: CASSQGQSHSEQYF. The CDR3 nucleotides read TGTGCCAGCAGCCAGGGACAATCCCACTCCGAGCAGTACTTC.